The 19 T cell receptor beta chains given below trace back to one sample, sequenced in a study of vaccination effects on CD4 cells after COVID-19. CD4+ T cells specific for antigen were expanded with viral peptide pools by the ViraFEST assay before sequencing. Isolation of CD4+ T cells took place after 10 days of culture. Nucleocapsid antibodies were negative in the vaccine recipients, who had never had SARS-CoV-2 infection. Data came from immunoSEQ multiplex PCR; TCRdb stores just in-frame clones and leaves some out. The repertoire includes about 27,000 clones, around three quarters of them detected once, and approximately 10% sits in the top ten. These TCRs' antigens remain unknown. Specimen: CD4+ T cells from PBMCs cultured with SARS-CoV-2 spike peptides, collected before COVID-19 vaccination. The origin of the receptors is a human donor who received a COVID-19 vaccine.

This chain links TRBV13 with TRBJ2-7; no definite D call. V gave up 1 base and J gave up 1 base, with 17 bases separating them. The CDR3 has 17 amino acids. The germline V gene has CDR1 PRHDT and CDR2 FYEKMQ (reference sequence). CDR3 bases: TGTGCCAGCAGCTTAGACCCACCCGCGGCAGTATCCTACGAGCAGTACTTC. It yields the protein CASSLDPPAAVSYEQYF. The full variable domain, with the rest looked up from reference TRBV13 and TRBJ2-7, is AAGVIQSPRHLIKEKRETATLKCYPIPRHDTVYWYQQGPGQDPQFLISFYEKMQSDKGSIPDRFSAQQFSDYHSELNMSSLELGDSALYFCASSLDPPAAVSYEQYFGPGTRLTVT.

This clone occurred once. The genes are TRBV6-1 and TRBJ2-7, with D unclear. The germline V gene encodes CDR1 MNHNS and CDR2 SASEGT. This CDR3 is built from 15 residues. With 2 bases removed from V and 3 bases from J, the gap between germline ends came to 14 bases. The CDR3 sequence is CASSERALPLYEQYF. The CDR3 DNA reads as TGTGCCAGCAGTGAAAGGGCGCTTCCCCTCTACGAGCAGTACTTC.

This chain uses TRBV21-1 with TRBJ1-2; the D call of TRBD1 is as the table states it, not checked on the DNA. TRBV21-1 is reported as a pseudogene. This CDR3 has 15 amino acids. The CDR3 protein is CASGGTGVANYGYTF. The CDR3 DNA follows: TGTGCCAGCGGAGGGACAGGGGTAGCTAACTATGGCTACACCTTC.

The DNA for the CDR3 is TGTGCCACCAGCCCCCGCGGGGGGCCCTACGAGCAGTACTTC. As protein: CATSPRGGPYEQYF. This chain links TRBV15 with TRBJ2-7; 8 positions match TRBD2. With 5 bases clipped from V and 2 bases from J, the junction kept 5 bases outside the gene matches. Per the germline V gene, CDR1 is LNHNV and CDR2 is YYDKDF (reference sequence). The CDR3 is 14 residues long.

The rearrangement links TRBV2 to TRBJ1-5; the D is unclear. Trimming left V 2 bases short and J 5 bases short, with 7 bases between. In germline, CDR1 is SNHLY, CDR2 FYNNEI. This CDR3 region has 13 residues. The CDR3 loop is CASSEIRDQPQHF. The DNA for the CDR3 is TGTGCCAGCAGTGAAATCCGGGATCAGCCCCAGCATTTT.

The chain recombines TRBV5-1 with TRBJ2-1; 12 bases line up with TRBD2. The trim removed 0 bases at V and 4 bases at J, leaving 5 bases unmatched. Germline V gene sequence: CDR1 SGHRS, CDR2 YFSETQ. The CDR3 sequence is 17 residues long. CDR3 in amino acids: CASSLATSGSTYNEQFF. CDR3 bases: TGCGCCAGCAGCTTGGCGACTAGCGGGAGTACGTACAATGAGCAGTTCTTC.

This rearrangement joins TRBV15 to TRBJ2-3; 7 bases agree with TRBD2. CDR1 LNHNV and CDR2 YYDKDF come from the germline V gene (reference sequence). The V segment lost 5 bases and the J segment 2 bases; nucleotides outside the gene matches: 10. The length of the CDR3 is 16 residues. The CDR3, as DNA: TGTGCCACCAGCGGGCAGACTAGCTCATACACAGATACGCAGTATTTT. Its protein is CATSGQTSSYTDTQYF.

By sample share, this clone is medium-sized. The gene calls are TRBV6-1 and TRBJ1-1; 9 nucleotides match TRBD1. The germline CDR1 and CDR2 sequences are MNHNS and SASEGT. The CDR3 runs to 14 residues. The J segment lost 5 bases and the V segment lost 2 bases, leaving 3 bases of the junction unmatched. The CDR3 DNA sequence: TGTGCCAGCAGTGAACAGACAGGGGGGACTGAAGCTTTCTTT. The encoded protein is CASSEQTGGTEAFF.

The V call is TRBV3-1 (or the pseudogene TRBV3-2), the J call TRBJ1-5; D is unresolved. Germline V gene sequence: CDR1 LGHDT, CDR2 YNNKEL (reference sequence). The CDR3 contains 13 residues. Trimming cost V 3 bases and J 9 bases, with 12 bases left between them. The CDR3 loop is CASSHSEGGPQHF. The CDR3 bases are TGTGCCAGCAGCCATTCGGAAGGTGGGCCCCAGCATTTT.

V usage is TRBV5-4 and J usage is TRBJ2-3; D is unclear. Germline CDR1 is SGHNT and CDR2 is YYREEE (reference sequence). The V end was cut by 0 bases, the J end by 2 bases, with 7 bases between. This CDR3 spans 14 amino acids. The CDR3 region has the DNA TGTGCCAGCAGCTTGGGGTTCAACACAGATACGCAGTATTTT. It yields the protein CASSLGFNTDTQYF.

The chain uses TRBV19 and TRBJ2-5, with 11 bases matching TRBD2. The germline V gene encodes CDR1 LNHDA and CDR2 SQIVND (reference sequence). The CDR3 has 16 amino acids. Trimming cost V 10 bases and J 0 bases; bases outside gene matches: 10. CDR3 in amino acids: CATQRIAGGYQETQYF. The CDR3 DNA reads as TGTGCCACTCAAAGGATAGCGGGGGGGTACCAAGAGACCCAGTACTTC.

The chain recombines TRBV27 with TRBJ2-1; 10 nucleotides align to TRBD2. CDR1 and CDR2 from the germline V gene are MNHEY and SMNVEV (reference sequence). This CDR3 is built from 15 residues. V lost 7 bases and J lost 4; bases outside the gene matches: 7. In DNA form, the CDR3 reads TGTGCCAGCACCAAGCGGGGGGGGCTTTACAATGAGCAGTTCTTC. This translates into CASTKRGGLYNEQFF.

J is TRBJ1-2 and V is TRBV10-3; TRBD1 matches at 7 bases. CDR1 is ENHRY and CDR2 is SYGVKD in the germline V gene. This CDR3 is 15 amino acids long. The trim removed 0 bases at V and 4 bases at J, leaving 5 bases unmatched. The CDR3 is CAISESGTATYGYTF. The CDR3 DNA follows: TGTGCCATCAGTGAGTCGGGGACAGCCACCTATGGCTACACCTTC.

This clone occurred a few times. V usage is TRBV27 and J usage is TRBJ2-7; a weak D match, TRBD1 (5 bases). The length of the CDR3 is 15 residues. Germline CDR1 MNHEY, CDR2 SMNVEV (reference sequence). V gave up 7 bases and J gave up 6 bases, with 22 bases separating them. CDR3 loop: CASTSGLGQKREQYF. CDR3 bases: TGTGCCAGCACATCAGGGTTGGGGCAAAAACGCGAGCAGTACTTC.

The chain joins TRBV11-2 to TRBJ2-1; D may correspond to TRBD1 or TRBD2 (5 bases each). The CDR3 length is 16 residues. Germline V gene sequence: CDR1 SGHAT, CDR2 FQNNGV. V was trimmed by 2 bases and J by 2 bases, leaving 13 bases between them. CDR3 residues: CASSLSAGTAYNEQFF. The CDR3 DNA follows: TGTGCCAGCAGCTTATCCGCCGGGACGGCCTACAATGAGCAGTTCTTC.

This chain joins TRBV7-2 and TRBJ1-4; perhaps TRBD1 as D (5 bases). From germline, CDR1 is SGHTA and CDR2 FQGNSA. V shed 2 bases and J shed 8 bases, with 12 bases lying between them. The CDR3 covers 14 residues. DNA for the CDR3: TGTGCCAGCAGCTTAAGCGGACACGGGGAAAAACTGTTTTTT. Amino acids: CASSLSGHGEKLFF.

This clone was picked up a small number of times. The rearrangement joins TRBV3-1 (or the pseudogene TRBV3-2) to TRBJ2-2; perhaps D is TRBD1 or TRBD2 (5 bases each). CDR1 and CDR2 (germline): LGHDT, YNNKEL (reference sequence). V gave up 4 bases and J gave up 2 bases, with 8 bases separating them. This CDR3 contains 14 residues. The CDR3 reads CASSPGPNTGELFF. As DNA, the CDR3 is TGTGCCAGCAGCCCGGGACCAAACACCGGGGAGCTGTTTTTT.

The chain links TRBV5-1 to TRBJ2-3; D call uncertain. The germline V gene encodes CDR1 SGHRS and CDR2 YFSETQ. The V and J ends lost 0 bases and 0 bases respectively, with 2 bases between them. CDR3 length equals 13 residues. The CDR3 reads CASSLGSTDTQYF. The CDR3 DNA reads as TGCGCCAGCAGCTTGGGCAGCACAGATACGCAGTATTTT.

V usage is TRBV6-1 and J usage is TRBJ2-3, with a weak D call TRBD2 (5 bases). CDR1 is MNHNS, CDR2 SASEGT, per germline. There are 14 residues in the CDR3. The ends were cut back, 3 bases at V and 4 bases at J, with 11 bases in the middle. The CDR3 DNA sequence: TGTGCCAGCAGTGAGGTTCTAGCATCAGATACGCAGTATTTT. This sequence encodes CASSEVLASDTQYF.